This T cell receptor (beta chain) comes out of a study of blood T cell repertoires in COVID-19 (TCRdb year 2020). Study-level background: Samples covering the acute and convalescent phases of COVID-19 were provided by collaborators in the United States, Italy and Spain. Where available, HLA class I and class II types were obtained from metadata supplied by the sample provider rather than from assay-based typing. Samples came from the ongoing ImmuneRACE study (first 160 participants) plus 1,254 subjects from 6 global collaborators. Subjects who had been exposed to COVID-19, were actively infected with it, or had recovered from it provided the deeply sampled blood TCRbeta repertoires that made up the dataset. The material from the prospective study consisted of cDNA or gDNA derived from T cells, B-cell-depleted T cells, or PBMCs. The repertoires were released in a freely available public database intended as a resource for research on the immune response to SARS-CoV-2. The sample metadata nearly always contained a de-identified subject ID, COVID-19 status, age in years and sex.

V sheds 6 bases and J sheds 5 bases, leaving 20 bases between their ends. The CDR1 and CDR2 encoded by the germline V gene are MDHEN and SYDVKM. Measured from the cysteine to the phenylalanine, the CDR3 is 17 residues long. Of all the DNA, just the CDR3 is kept, 51 bases in frame from base 1. The immunoSEQ Assay, a bias-controlled multiplex PCR, was used to amplify TCRbeta CDR3 regions from genomic DNA. The source study handled its data this way. The number of nucleated cells in each sample was estimated by amplification of reference gene primers within the assay. To quantify the absolute abundance of each unique TCRbeta CDR3 rearrangement, sequence reads were collapsed and filtered. For each sample, productive Simpson clonality was calculated as the square root of Simpson's diversity index over productive rearrangements. TCRdb holds this immuneACCESS table with in-frame rearrangements only. Some clones are missing; in checked studies, unresolved V genes explain under half, and the rest has no known cause. That table furnishes V, J and clone size, whereas the DNA furnished D and trimming. Across this sample there are some 220,000 clones, with 82% seen only once. Less than 6% of the sample is in the top ten clones.

Concerning this clone: The specificity of this receptor is unknown. No qualities accompany the bases; no much larger clone lies one base away.

At one collaborating source in Seattle, patients were enrolled during active infection and were followed longitudinally through the course of disease. Collaborating institutions collected whole blood in K2EDTA tubes following their own protocols. For TCRbeta analysis, collaborators shipped samples as frozen whole blood, isolated PBMCs, or DNA extracted from either of those sample types. Overall study outcomes, separate from this receptor: The amount of clinical and demographic metadata varied by source and participant and was provided uncurated.

Sequencing input: peripheral blood. This receptor was taken from a woman in her 70s with COVID-19, enrolled during active disease. The sequence is built from TRBV28 and TRBJ1-6; 5 matching bases give a weak D call of TRBD1. The DNA sequence reads TGTGCCAGCAGCCAACCGCGGGACCCCAAAAATAATTCACCCCTCCACTTT. It translates to CASSQPRDPKNNSPLHF.